This record covers a single T cell receptor beta chain. This sample stems from a study of shared clonotypes between healthy human individuals. The germline V and J ends were trimmed by 0 bases and 4 bases, with 13 bases remaining between them. This CDR3 region has 15 residues. CDR1 SGHDT and CDR2 YYEEEE come from the germline V gene. Clones were read by immunoSEQ multiplex PCR, and TCRdb kept only the in-frame ones, dropping some. There are about 2 million clones in the sample; 95% occur only once, and 0.1% to 0.15% lies in the top ten. The sequencing sample was made of naive CD4+ T cells sorted from blood. Indicated subset: CD45RA+ positively selected. This receptor was identified in a man aged 18 to 29 in good health. The genes are TRBV5-6 and TRBJ2-5, with D maybe TRBD2 (6 bases). CDR3 in amino acids: CASSLEAGTPETQYF. In nucleotides, the CDR3 is TGTGCCAGCAGCTTGGAAGCCGGGACTCCAGAGACCCAGTACTTC.